Below, 13 T cell receptor beta chains from the same sample are listed, as sequenced in a study of blood T cells in healthy people across ages (dated by TCRdb to the mid-2010s). The library was made by 5' RACE. For sequencing, an Illumina HiSeq 2500 was employed. A second PCR of about 6 to 11 cycles was run with a J-beta primer mix and a sample-barcoded 5' primer. Through fastp at Q25 and MiXCR, TCRdb rebuilt clones from the public reads, retaining in-frame beta chains. Each CDR3 protein appears once, grouped with its most common genes and DNA. Present in this sample are 850,000 to 1,000,000 distinct CDR3 sequences, roughly 51% of which were seen just once. Of the sample, over 20% falls within the top ten clones. The sequencing sample was made of blood. Every receptor here comes from a woman aged 55-69 years in good health.

This clonotype was counted only a few times. The chain uses TRBV6-5 and TRBJ2-5; D gene ambiguous. TRBJ2-7 matches the DNA end more closely, so the J call is doubtful. The CDR3 covers 13 residues. Germline lookup yields CDR1 MNHEY and CDR2 SVGAGI. Here the CDR3 DNA reads TGTGCCAGCAGTTACACTGGCAACCACGAGCAGTACTTC. Protein sequence: CASSYTGNHEQYF.

The chain recombines TRBV4-1 with TRBJ1-4; TRBD1 matches 8 bases. The CDR3 totals 16 residues. The germline V gene has CDR1 MGHRA and CDR2 YSYEKL. The J segment lost 8 bases and the V segment lost 1 base, leaving 9 bases of the junction unmatched. CDR3 coding DNA: TGCGCCAGCAGCCAAGGGTCCAGGGGGCTCCACGAAAAACTGTTTTTT. It specifies CASSQGSRGLHEKLFF.

This rearrangement joins TRBV7-2 to TRBJ2-3; the D gene is possibly TRBD1 (5 bases). Germline CDR1 reads SGHTA; CDR2 reads FQGNSA. Trimming left V 1 base short and J 5 bases short, with 10 bases between. The length of the CDR3 is 14 residues. The CDR3 nucleotides are TGTGCCAGCAGCTTAGTTGTGGGGCAAGATACGCAGTATTTT. This encodes CASSLVVGQDTQYF.

The chain employs TRBV5-1 and TRBJ2-7; 9 bases line up with TRBD1. Germline V gives CDR1 SGHRS, CDR2 YFSETQ. V dropped 4 bases and J dropped 1; count of bases not matched to a gene: 6. CDR3 size: 15 residues. As DNA, the CDR3 is TGCGCCAGCAGCGACGGGACAGGGAGTTCCTACGAGCAGTACTTC. This sequence encodes CASSDGTGSSYEQYF.

The chain uses TRBV2 and TRBJ1-6, with D uncertain. The V gene's germline CDR1 is SNHLY and CDR2 FYNNEI. The V and J ends lost 5 bases and 4 bases respectively, with 6 bases between them. The CDR3 is made up of 13 amino acids. CDR3 nucleotide sequence: TGTGCCAGCAGTACAGATTATAATTCACCCCTCCACTTT. Translated: CASSTDYNSPLHF.

The CDR3 is CASSQLLGTQYF. CDR3 coding DNA: TGTGCCAGCAGCCAACTCCTAGGGACCCAGTACTTC. V and J are TRBV3-1 and TRBJ2-5; D gene unclear. Trimming cost V 2 bases and J 7 bases, with 8 bases left between them. The CDR3 is 12 amino acids. Germline values: CDR1 LGHDT, CDR2 YNNKEL (reference sequence).

As regards this clonotype: A much larger clone is a single base away; this may be a read error. This sequence joins TRBV29-1 and TRBJ2-5; 13 bases are shared with TRBD2. The J call could be wrong; TRBJ2-7 is a better fit for the DNA end. Germline V gives CDR1 SQVTM, CDR2 ANQGSEA. There are 14 residues in the CDR3. CDR3 amino acids: CSARLAGGFGEQYF. In nucleotides, the CDR3 is TGCAGCGCTCGACTAGCGGGAGGCTTTGGCGAGCAGTACTTC.

The chain carries TRBV3-1 and TRBJ2-5, with a weak D call TRBD2 (5 bases). Germline V CDR1 and CDR2: LGHDT, YNNKEL (reference sequence). The germline V and J ends were trimmed by 4 bases and 5 bases, with 20 bases remaining between them. The CDR3 has 16 amino acids. CDR3 bases: TGTGCCAGCAGCCCTGAAGCGGTGGGAGAGAGGGAGACCCAGTACTTC. Residues: CASSPEAVGERETQYF.

V is TRBV27 and J is TRBJ2-2; tentative D call: TRBD1 (6 bases). The V end lost 6 bases, the J end lost 0 bases, and 8 bases lay between the germline ends. The CDR3 is 14 residues long. Germline V lookup: CDR1 MNHEY, CDR2 SMNVEV (reference sequence). The CDR3 loop is CASRQGTNTGELFF. Here the CDR3 DNA reads TGTGCCAGCAGGCAGGGGACGAACACCGGGGAGCTGTTTTTT.

There are a few counts of this clonotype. The genes are TRBV27 and TRBJ2-6; maybe TRBD1 (6 bases). This CDR3 is built from 15 residues. The germline CDR1 and CDR2 sequences are MNHEY and SMNVEV (reference sequence). The V end lost 5 bases, the J end lost 0 bases, and 8 bases lay between the germline ends. CDR3 sequence: CASSGGASGANVLTF. Here the CDR3 DNA reads TGTGCCAGCAGTGGGGGCGCCTCTGGGGCCAACGTCCTGACTTTC.

This clonotype has a handful of counts. V and J are TRBV20-1 and TRBJ2-1; D possibly matches TRBD1 or TRBD2 (5 bases each). Trimming left V 3 bases short and J 7 bases short, with 10 bases between. The V gene's germline CDR1 is DFQATT and CDR2 SNEGSKA (reference sequence). The CDR3 totals 12 residues. The CDR3 here is CSARRGENEQFF. The DNA for the CDR3 is TGCAGTGCTAGGAGAGGGGAGAATGAGCAGTTCTTC.

The chain has TRBV4-1 and TRBJ2-1; D uncertain. CDR3 length: 16 residues. The germline V gene has CDR1 MGHRA and CDR2 YSYEKL. Trimming took 1 base from V and 6 from J, leaving 16 bases between them. The CDR3 DNA sequence: TGCGCCAGCAGCCAAGGTACCGGCAGTTTAGGCAATGAGCAGTTCTTC. Amino acid sequence: CASSQGTGSLGNEQFF.

The J gene is TRBJ2-5, the V gene TRBV4-2, with D tentatively TRBD2 (6 bases). Deletions cut 6 bases from V and 11 bases from J, with 19 bases between. CDR3 length equals 13 residues. Germline V lookup: CDR1 LGHNA, CDR2 YNFKEQ. This chain's CDR3 is CASRIGGSNEQYF. CDR3 DNA sequence: TGTGCCAGCAGGATAGGAGGGTCAAATGAGCAGTACTTC.